The clone carrying this T cell receptor (beta chain) was counted only a few times. Its specificity is unknown. MiXCR was run by TCRdb on the 5' RACE reads, yielding one entry per CDR3 protein. The repertoire holds 650,000 to 800,000 distinct CDR3 sequences, with 8.5% to 9.5% as singletons. J was trimmed by 2 bases and V by 0 bases; bases with no gene match: 8. This CDR3 comprises 18 residues. CDR1 MGHRA and CDR2 YSYEKL come from the germline V gene. Every donor was a healthy Caucasian. This record belongs to a study of identical twins. Study-level results: Out-of-frame sharing of TCR alpha in monozygotic twins was underestimated by models.

The sample was also linked to a second study, of yellow fever vaccine responses in identical twins.

The origin of this receptor is a woman aged 18-29 years in good health. The chain carries TRBV4-1 and TRBJ2-7, with 12 bases lining up with TRBD2. The source material was PBMCs. The CDR3 spells CASSQDQIWTSGTYEQYF. DNA for the CDR3: TGCGCCAGCAGCCAAGATCAAATATGGACTAGCGGGACCTACGAGCAGTACTTC.